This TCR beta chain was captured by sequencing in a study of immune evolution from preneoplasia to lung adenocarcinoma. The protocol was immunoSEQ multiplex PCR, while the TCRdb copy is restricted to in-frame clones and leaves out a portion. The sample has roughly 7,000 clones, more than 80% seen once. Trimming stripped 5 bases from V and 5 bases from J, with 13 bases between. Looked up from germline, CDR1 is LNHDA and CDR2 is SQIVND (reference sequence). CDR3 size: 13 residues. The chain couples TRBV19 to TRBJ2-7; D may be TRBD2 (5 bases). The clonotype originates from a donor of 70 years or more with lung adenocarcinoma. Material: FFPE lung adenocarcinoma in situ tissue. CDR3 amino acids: CASSDRGLDEQYF. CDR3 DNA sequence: TGTGCCAGTAGTGATCGGGGTTTGGACGAGCAGTACTTC.